The 14 T cell receptor beta chains presented below share a single source sample, sequenced in a study of blood T cell repertoires in COVID-19. Using immunoSEQ multiplex PCR, the repertoire was profiled, and TCRdb retains in-frame clones only, with some absent. Of 200,000 to 250,000 clones in the sample, 70% to 85% were seen once. The material sequenced was PBMCs or T cells enriched from blood (not recorded which). These receptors were taken from a man aged 55 to 70 who had recovered from COVID-19.

The rearrangement joins TRBV5-1 to TRBJ2-3; 9 bases are shared with TRBD1. CDR1 is SGHRS and CDR2 is YFSETQ in the germline V gene. Germline trimming cut 5 bases from V and 6 bases from J; bases unmatched to any gene: 4. This CDR3 spans 13 amino acids. The CDR3 here is CASRTGGLDTQYF. The CDR3 DNA reads as TGCGCCAGCAGGACAGGGGGGTTGGATACGCAGTATTTT.

This clone was detected only once. This rearrangement joins TRBV6-5 to TRBJ2-7; D possibly corresponds to TRBD1 (6 bases). Looked up from germline, CDR1 is MNHEY and CDR2 is SVGAGI. This CDR3 has 15 amino acids. V gave up 6 bases and J gave up 4 bases, with 19 bases separating them. In nucleotides, the CDR3 is TGTGCCAGCAGAGTAGTGGGTCAGGGGCTATACGAGCAGTACTTC. This gives the protein CASRVVGQGLYEQYF.

This chain links TRBV6-2 or TRBV6-3 with TRBJ2-1; 15 bases align to TRBD2. CDR3 length: 16 amino acids. Germline V gene lookup returns CDR1 MNHEY and CDR2 SVGEGT. J lost 4 bases, V lost 5 bases, and 3 bases had no gene match. CDR3 protein: CASSQGLAGGYNEQFF. In nucleotides, the CDR3 is TGTGCCAGCAGTCAAGGACTAGCGGGGGGGTACAATGAGCAGTTCTTC.

The CDR3 spells CASGASGEGSNQPQHF. The CDR3 bases are TGTGCTAGTGGTGCCTCCGGGGAGGGTAGCAATCAGCCCCAGCATTTT. V is TRBV12-5 and J is TRBJ1-5; D is ambiguous. V gave up 5 bases and J gave up 0 bases, with 14 bases separating them. The germline gives CDR1 LGHNT, CDR2 FRNRAP. The length of the CDR3 is 16 residues. Full variable domain (missing parts from reference TRBV12-5 and TRBJ1-5): DARVTQTPRHKVTEMGQEVTMRCQPILGHNTVFWYRQTMMQGLELLAYFRNRAPLDDSGMPKDRFSAEMPDATLATLKIQPSEPRDSAVYFCASGASGEGSNQPQHFGDGTRLSIL.

The chain is built from TRBV27 and TRBJ1-4; possible D gene TRBD1, 6 bases. The CDR3 length is 14 residues. Trimming left V 3 bases short and J 8 bases short, with 13 bases between. Germline values: CDR1 MNHEY, CDR2 SMNVEV (reference sequence). Written as DNA, the CDR3 is TGTGCCAGCAGTTTTACAGGGCTAGACGAAAAACTGTTTTTT. Translation: CASSFTGLDEKLFF.

The V gene is TRBV7-8, the J gene TRBJ2-2; 9 nucleotides align to TRBD1. CDR1 and CDR2 (germline): SGHVS, FQNEAQ. The CDR3 has 16 amino acids. J was trimmed by 1 base and V by 5 bases; bases with no gene match: 5. The CDR3 sequence: CASSETGGMNTGELFF. CDR3 nucleotide sequence: TGTGCCAGCAGCGAGACAGGGGGGATGAACACCGGGGAGCTGTTTTTT.

The gene calls are TRBV27 and TRBJ1-1, with 8 nucleotides matching TRBD1. Per the germline V gene, CDR1 is MNHEY and CDR2 is SMNVEV (reference sequence). The V and J ends lost 5 bases and 8 bases, in that order; junction bases with no gene match: 4. This CDR3 has 12 residues. Here the CDR3 DNA reads TGTGCCAGCAGTAGACACAGGGGGGAAGCTTTCTTT. The encoded protein is CASSRHRGEAFF.

This clone was counted a single time. The J gene is TRBJ2-1, the V gene TRBV5-6, with a weak D call TRBD1 (5 bases). V dropped 4 bases and J dropped 1 base, with 18 bases sitting between them. Per germline, CDR1 SGHDT and CDR2 YYEEEE. There are 17 residues in the CDR3. The CDR3 sequence is CASSTFRVLGSYNEQFF. The DNA for the CDR3 is TGTGCCAGCAGCACCTTCAGGGTGCTTGGGTCCTACAATGAGCAGTTCTTC.

The rearrangement joins TRBV7-9 to TRBJ1-4, with 9 bases matching TRBD1. This CDR3 spans 19 amino acids. V was pared by 5 bases and J by 6 bases, with 19 bases of the junction left unmatched. The germline V gene has CDR1 SEHNR and CDR2 FQNEAQ (reference sequence). The CDR3 DNA reads TGTGCCAGCAGCCCTATACCGGGACAGGGTGCGTTAAGGGATGAAAAACTGTTTTTT. Protein: CASSPIPGQGALRDEKLFF.

The rearrangement joins TRBV5-1 to TRBJ2-4; D is undetermined. The CDR3 has 15 amino acids. V shed 1 base and J shed 6 bases, with 14 bases lying between them. Germline values: CDR1 SGHRS, CDR2 YFSETQ. CDR3 sequence reads: CASSLTRPSVNIQYF. The CDR3 coding sequence is TGCGCCAGCAGCTTGACGCGTCCCTCGGTAAACATTCAGTACTTC.

CDR3 nucleotides: TGTGCCAGCAGTCGTTCACAGGGGGCAGGTGGCTACACCTTC. This encodes CASSRSQGAGGYTF. The chain has TRBV27 and TRBJ1-2; 9 bases are shared with TRBD1. There are 14 residues in the CDR3. Per the germline V gene, CDR1 is MNHEY and CDR2 is SMNVEV (reference sequence). Trimming removed 5 bases from V and 7 bases from J; junction bases left unmatched: 8.

For this clone: At one end the junction does not follow the germline gene, possibly because of a read error. This chain connects TRBV3-1 (or the pseudogene TRBV3-2) to TRBJ1-2; D possibly corresponds to TRBD1 (5 bases). The V gene's germline CDR1 is LGHDT and CDR2 YNNKEL (reference sequence). The CDR3 contains 13 residues. The CDR3 region has the DNA TGTACCAGCAGCCAAGATTCCAGGGATGGCTACACCTTC. The encoded protein is CTSSQDSRDGYTF.

The CDR3 DNA reads TGTGCCAGCAGCCCGACAGGGAGGTCAGATACGCAGTATTTT. The encoded protein is CASSPTGRSDTQYF. V usage is TRBV7-8 and J usage is TRBJ2-3; D may be TRBD1 (7 bases). Germline V gene data show CDR1 as SGHVS and CDR2 as FQNEAQ. The CDR3 runs to 14 residues. Trimming cost V 5 bases and J 4 bases, with 13 bases left between them.

The chain joins TRBV7-2 to TRBJ1-6, with D perhaps TRBD1 (5 bases). V lost 3 bases, J lost 6 bases, and 6 bases lay in between. CDR1 is SGHTA, CDR2 FQGNSA, per germline. CDR3 length: 13 amino acids. In nucleotides, the CDR3 is TGTGCCAGCAGCTTGGGGGGTAATTCACCCCTCCACTTT. It is translated as CASSLGGNSPLHF.